This T cell receptor beta chain originates from a study of CD8+ T cells in alopecia areata (dated by TCRdb to the late 2010s). A note on the overall study: The treated patients, all with moderate-to-severe alopecia areata, were enrolled in an open-label pilot trial of oral tofacitinib given at 5 to 10 mg twice daily. Patients stayed on tofacitinib for 6 to 18 months and then had 6 months of follow-up off drug so that delayed response and recurrence could be assessed. Scalp clonality was compared across normal scalp (n=4), patchy alopecia areata scalp (n=8), and alopecia totalis/universalis scalp (n=8). TCRbeta CDR3 regions were amplified by immunoSEQ multiplex PCR with 35 Vbeta forward and 13 Jbeta reverse primers. The SALT score, which quantifies the percentage of affected scalp surface area, was used to measure disease severity in treated patients. The study used high-throughput TCRbeta sequencing to examine T cell clonal expansion in alopecia areata, in both the C3H/HeJ mouse model and human patients. RNA was obtained with the PAXgene miRNA kit for fixed scalp, the miRNeasy kit for PBMCs, and the RNeasy kit for mouse skin. Human TCRbeta sequencing covered scalp tissue and sorted CD4+ and CD8+ peripheral blood T cells from patchy and totalis/universalis alopecia areata patients and healthy controls. Biopsies were taken from tofacitinib-treated patients at baseline and again at 4 and 24 weeks into treatment, and several of those patients also had a later scalp biopsy. The full study reports these points: Compared with normal scalp, lesional scalp had higher clonality and more expanded CD8+ clones, particularly in alopecia totalis/universalis, a pattern that suggests antigenic drive. Many expanded lesional clones were found to persist in scalp and blood during tofacitinib treatment, and relapse after treatment cessation may be partly explained by this persistence. With tofacitinib, both scalp clonality and the number of expanded CD8+ clones among the top 100 scalp clones went down significantly. TCR sequences shared between patients were less clear than in mice, possibly partly because of HLA diversity in the patient population. Because the treated cohort was small and had just a single nonresponder, larger studies are needed to establish links between baseline CD8+ expansion and response. Unlike mouse skin, where gammadelta T cells dominate, normal human skin contains resident alphabeta T cells that get sequenced too, which complicates analysis of the scalp TCR repertoire.

Library construction relied on the immunoSEQ multiplex PCR assay. RNA was extracted from all samples and reverse transcribed into cDNA, which served as template for TCR sequencing. SuperScript III was used for first-strand cDNA synthesis, primed with a 2:1 mix of oligo-dT and random hexamers. A synthetic immune receptor repertoire was used to measure amplification bias, and any remaining bias was corrected computationally. The study's own analysis went as follows. Raw reads were preprocessed to remove errors, and CDR3 was defined by IMGT conventions from the conserved cysteine to phenylalanine. Clonality was calculated as 1 minus Shannon entropy normalized by log2 of the number of productive unique TCRs. Scalp TCRbeta sequences were cross-referenced with sorted blood CD4 and CD8 repertoires so that the CD4 or CD8 identity of scalp clones could be inferred. TCRdb took over this immuneACCESS table, retaining in-frame rearrangements with V and J assigned. Such tables are incomplete; in checked studies, under half of the missing clones stem from an unresolved V gene, and the remainder is unexplained. V and J calls and clone size are copied from that table; D and trimming were computed from the DNA. Counted in this sample were 200,000 to 250,000 clones; approximately 45% of them appeared once. The top ten constitute 2% to 3% of the sample.

This clone was seen more than once but under ten times. Its specific antigen is unknown. No much larger clone is present one base from it, and per-base qualities are unavailable. The treatment or condition label of this sample denotes: oral pan-JAK inhibitor, 5-10 mg twice daily. Lesional scalp punch biopsies and peripheral blood were collected from alopecia areata patients. After PBMCs were isolated by density centrifugation and stained for CD3, CD4 and CD8, a FACSAria was used to sort CD4+ and CD8+ T cells. V and J are truncated by 3 bases and 6 bases respectively, leaving an intervening sequence of 12 bases. The germline V gene specifies MDHEN as CDR1 and SYDVKM as CDR2. From cysteine to phenylalanine, the CDR3 is 14 amino acids long. CDR3 DNA only is kept here, 42 bases in frame from base 1.

The receptor chain draws on TRBV28 and TRBJ1-5, and possibly TRBD1, on 5 matching bases. The TCR originated in a human donor with alopecia areata. Sequencing used CD4+ T cells sorted from blood, obtained between weeks 36 and 40, from a patient treated with tofacitinib. The CDR3 has the sequence CASSFPAGRQPQHF. The DNA sequence reads TGTGCCAGCAGTTTTCCCGCGGGGCGTCAGCCCCAGCATTTT.